Following are 25 T cell receptor beta chains from one sample sequenced in a study of blood T cell repertoires in COVID-19. This table comes from immunoSEQ multiplex PCR, and its TCRdb copy is limited to in-frame clones, with some not included. The sample holds roughly 180,000 clones, 81% seen once. The sample taken for sequencing was peripheral blood. These receptors all stem from a woman aged 40 to 49 with COVID-19, enrolled during active disease.

This chain connects TRBV6-5 to TRBJ1-6, with 7 bases that match TRBD1. Germline CDR1 and CDR2: MNHEY and SVGAGI. The CDR3 length is 16 residues. V lost 2 bases to trimming and J lost 7 bases; unmatched junction nucleotides: 8. The CDR3: CASSYGFGRGNSPLHF. The CDR3 DNA sequence: TGTGCCAGCAGTTACGGATTTGGCAGGGGGAATTCACCCCTCCACTTT.

The V call is TRBV10-1, the J call TRBJ2-5, with 8 bases identical to TRBD1. Germline V lookup: CDR1 WNHNN, CDR2 SYGVQD (reference sequence). V dropped 4 bases and J dropped 5; count of bases not matched to a gene: 6. The CDR3 length is 14 residues. CDR3 amino acids: CASSGTGRTETQYF. The CDR3 DNA reads TGCGCCAGCAGTGGGACAGGGCGGACCGAGACCCAGTACTTC.

The rearrangement links TRBV27 to TRBJ2-3; 10 bases line up with TRBD2. The CDR3 consists of 14 residues. V was pared by 2 bases and J by 13 bases, with 9 bases of the junction left unmatched. Germline V gene data show CDR1 as MNHEY and CDR2 as SMNVEV (reference sequence). In nucleotides, the CDR3 is TGTGCCAGCAGTTTAACGGCTAGCGGGAGTCGGGAGTATTTT. Protein: CASSLTASGSREYF.

This chain uses TRBV28 with TRBJ2-7; 10 positions match TRBD2. The CDR3 sequence is 14 residues long. CDR1 MDHEN and CDR2 SYDVKM come from the germline V gene. The junction had 6 bases not matched to a gene; V was cut back by 10 bases and J by 0 bases. The CDR3 region has the DNA TGTGCCACCCTAGCGGGAGACATCTCCTACGAGCAGTACTTC. Translated, it gives CATLAGDISYEQYF.

V and J are TRBV19 and TRBJ1-2, with 7 bases fitting TRBD1. This CDR3 has 16 residues. CDR1 and CDR2 (germline): LNHDA, SQIVND (reference sequence). The junction had 11 bases not matched to a gene; V was cut back by 1 base and J by 6 bases. The CDR3 coding sequence is TGTGCCAGTAGTATAGGGGTCAAACAGGGGAGAAATGGCTACACCTTC. It is translated as CASSIGVKQGRNGYTF. Complete variable domain (other parts from reference TRBV19 and TRBJ1-2): DGGITQSPKYLFRKEGQNVTLSCEQNLNHDAMYWYRQDPGQGLRLIYYSQIVNDFQKGDIAEGYSVSREKKESFPLTVTSAQKNPTAFYLCASSIGVKQGRNGYTFGSGTRLTVV.

The V gene is TRBV28, the J gene TRBJ1-2; 8 nucleotides align to TRBD1. The CDR3 is 16 residues long. Unmatched junction bases numbered 11, after V lost 5 bases and J lost 3 bases. CDR1 and CDR2 from the germline V gene are MDHEN and SYDVKM. CDR3 sequence (DNA): TGTGCCAGCAGTGGGGACCGCCGGGACAGGCACTATGGCTACACCTTC. Its translation: CASSGDRRDRHYGYTF.

This clone was found once. This chain joins TRBV28 and TRBJ2-7; D gene uncertain. The germline V gene has CDR1 MDHEN and CDR2 SYDVKM. V was cut by 4 bases and J by 0 bases, with 7 bases left in between. The CDR3 is 13 amino acids. CDR3 in DNA: TGTGCCAGCAGTTGGGCAAGCTCCTACGAGCAGTACTTC. Translated: CASSWASSYEQYF.

This rearrangement joins TRBV9 to TRBJ2-3, with D perhaps matching TRBD2 (5 bases). This CDR3 has 16 amino acids. Trimming took 2 bases from V and 0 from J, leaving 13 bases between them. The germline CDR1 and CDR2 sequences are SGDLS and YYNGEE. The DNA for the CDR3 is TGTGCCAGCAGCGTGGGAGAAAAGACTAGCACAGATACGCAGTATTTT. Its translation: CASSVGEKTSTDTQYF.

The CDR3 region has the DNA TGCGCCAGCAGCCCCGGACAGCAAGAGACCCAGTACTTC. Translation gives CASSPGQQETQYF. The gene calls are TRBV5-1 and TRBJ2-5; D may be TRBD1 (6 bases). The germline V gene has CDR1 SGHRS and CDR2 YFSETQ. V gave up 4 bases and J gave up 2 bases, with 9 bases separating them. The CDR3 is made up of 13 amino acids.

The gene calls are TRBV30 and TRBJ2-1; tentative D call: TRBD2 (5 bases). The CDR3 is made up of 13 amino acids. V lost 0 bases to trimming and J lost 7 bases, with 10 bases between them. Germline V lookup: CDR1 GTSNPN, CDR2 SVGIG (reference sequence). In nucleotides, the CDR3 is TGTGCCTGGAGTGTACGGCTAGCTAATGAGCAGTTCTTC. Amino acid sequence: CAWSVRLANEQFF.

The V gene is TRBV28, the J gene TRBJ1-6; 9 nucleotides align to TRBD1. V shed 7 bases, J shed 10 bases, and the junction held 8 bases outside the gene matches. This CDR3 comprises 14 residues. In germline, CDR1 is MDHEN, CDR2 SYDVKM. The CDR3 DNA reads as TGTGCCAGCAACCCGGGACAGGGTGGATCACCCCTCCACTTT. It codes for CASNPGQGGSPLHF. Filled out from reference TRBV28 and TRBJ1-6, the complete variable domain reads DVKVTQSSRYLVKRTGEKVFLECVQDMDHENMFWYRQDPGLGLRLIYFSYDVKMKEKGDIPEGYSVSREKKERFSLILESASTNQTSMYLCASNPGQGGSPLHFGNGTRLTVT.

This chain uses TRBV5-6 with TRBJ2-2, with D maybe TRBD1 (6 bases). The V gene lost 0 bases and the J gene lost 6 bases, with 15 bases spanning the gap. This CDR3 contains 16 residues. From germline, CDR1 is SGHDT and CDR2 YYEEEE. The CDR3 region is CASSLVPGDGAGELFF. CDR3 nucleotide sequence: TGTGCCAGCAGCTTGGTTCCAGGGGATGGGGCCGGGGAGCTGTTTTTT.

The rearrangement joins TRBV7-9 to TRBJ1-4; D unresolved. Germline assignment: CDR1 SEHNR and CDR2 FQNEAQ (reference sequence). This CDR3 contains 15 residues. Trimming stripped 4 bases from V and 5 bases from J, with 14 bases between. The CDR3 region is CASSYAEGLNEKLFF. CDR3 DNA: TGTGCCAGCAGCTATGCTGAGGGCTTAAATGAAAAACTGTTTTTT.

The rearrangement links TRBV27 to TRBJ1-5; 7 positions match TRBD1. Germline V gene data show CDR1 as MNHEY and CDR2 as SMNVEV (reference sequence). J lost 4 bases, V lost 4 bases, and 16 bases had no gene match. CDR3 length: 18 residues. The CDR3 protein is CASSSHRGQRDSNQPQHF. The CDR3 DNA follows: TGTGCCAGCAGTTCCCACCGGGGGCAACGGGACAGTAATCAGCCCCAGCATTTT.

The CDR3, as DNA: TGTGCCAGTACCCCCGAGGACAGGGGAAATCAGCCCCAGCATTTT. This sequence encodes CASTPEDRGNQPQHF. This sequence joins TRBV19 and TRBJ1-5; the match to TRBD1 covers 9 bases. Germline values: CDR1 LNHDA, CDR2 SQIVND (reference sequence). The CDR3 is 15 residues long. The J segment lost 4 bases and the V segment lost 7 bases, leaving 8 bases of the junction unmatched.

The chain recombines TRBV2 with TRBJ2-1; 7 nucleotides match TRBD2. This CDR3 has 13 residues. The V segment lost 1 base and the J segment 10 bases; nucleotides outside the gene matches: 4. From germline, CDR1 is SNHLY and CDR2 FYNNEI. The CDR3 protein is CASSEGVGGEQFF. The DNA for the CDR3 is TGTGCCAGCAGTGAAGGGGTCGGGGGGGAGCAGTTCTTC.

The CDR3 DNA follows: TGTGCCAGCAGCCGACTGGGGGGAGAGCAGTTCTTC. This encodes CASSRLGGEQFF. The chain links TRBV7-2 to TRBJ2-1, with D perhaps TRBD2 (6 bases). V lost 5 bases to trimming and J lost 10 bases, with 12 bases between them. Germline CDR1 is SGHTA and CDR2 is FQGNSA. This CDR3 comprises 12 residues.

The chain recombines TRBV2 with TRBJ1-5, with 7 bases aligning to TRBD1. V dropped 4 bases and J dropped 3; count of bases not matched to a gene: 6. Germline CDR1 SNHLY, CDR2 FYNNEI. The CDR3 has 15 amino acids. The CDR3 loop reads CASSARGQINQPQHF. The CDR3 nucleotides are TGTGCCAGCAGTGCTAGGGGACAGATCAATCAGCCCCAGCATTTT. The complete variable domain, with remaining parts taken from reference TRBV2 and TRBJ1-5, reads EPEVTQTPSHQVTQMGQEVILRCVPISNHLYFYWYRQILGQKVEFLVSFYNNEISEKSEIFDDQFSVERPDGSNFTLKIRSTKLEDSAMYFCASSARGQINQPQHFGDGTRLSIL.

The V and J genes are TRBV18 and TRBJ2-1, with D perhaps matching TRBD2 (5 bases). V gave up 5 bases and J gave up 7 bases, with 12 bases separating them. The germline V gene encodes CDR1 KGHSH and CDR2 LQKENI. CDR3 length equals 13 residues. The CDR3 here is CASSREPWNEQFF. The CDR3 bases are TGTGCCAGCTCAAGGGAGCCTTGGAATGAGCAGTTCTTC. The full variable domain, in which reference TRBV18 and TRBJ2-1 provide the parts outside the CDR3, is NAGVMQNPRHLVRRRGQEARLRCSPMKGHSHVYWYRQLPEEGLKFMVYLQKENIIDESGMPKERFSAEFPKEGPSILRIQQVVRGDSAAYFCASSREPWNEQFFGPGTRLTVL.

The chain couples TRBV30 to TRBJ2-4; 10 nucleotides line up with TRBD1. V trimming: 2 bases; J trimming: 2 bases; junction bases outside the gene matches: 6. The germline V gene has CDR1 GTSNPN and CDR2 SVGIG (reference sequence). This CDR3 has 16 residues. The CDR3 is CAWSSTGGWTKNIQYF. The CDR3, as DNA: TGTGCCTGGAGTTCGACAGGGGGCTGGACCAAAAACATTCAGTACTTC. Drawing the rest from reference TRBV30 and TRBJ2-4, the complete variable domain is SQTIHQWPATLVQPVGSPLSLECTVEGTSNPNLYWYRQAAGRGLQLLFYSVGIGQISSEVPQNLSASRPQDRQFILSSKKLLLSDSGFYLCAWSSTGGWTKNIQYFGAGTRLSVL.

The gene calls are TRBV5-1 and TRBJ2-4; D perhaps matches TRBD2 (5 bases). The CDR3 has 15 amino acids. V lost 4 bases and J 5 bases, leaving 16 bases between the germline ends. Germline CDR1 reads SGHRS; CDR2 reads YFSETQ. The CDR3 spells CASSPTLGEQNIQYF. The CDR3 coding sequence is TGCGCCAGCAGCCCAACTCTCGGGGAACAAAACATTCAGTACTTC.

This chain uses TRBV10-2 with TRBJ1-5, with unresolved D. V was clipped by 0 bases and J by 2 bases, with 14 bases between them. The CDR3 is 17 residues long. Per the germline V gene, CDR1 is WSHSY and CDR2 is SAAADI. CDR3 bases: TGCGCCAGCAGTGAGTCCGGGGTTAAGCGGGGCAATCAGCCCCAGCATTTT. This translates into CASSESGVKRGNQPQHF.

A few counts support this clone. This rearrangement joins TRBV19 to TRBJ1-5; D uncertain. Looked up from germline, CDR1 is LNHDA and CDR2 is SQIVND (reference sequence). There are 12 residues in the CDR3. V shed 1 base and J shed 10 bases, with 8 bases lying between them. CDR3 region: CASSIGPGPQHF. The CDR3 DNA reads as TGTGCCAGTAGTATAGGCCCCGGTCCCCAGCATTTT.

The rearrangement links TRBV19 to TRBJ1-2; unclear D gene. The CDR3 has 11 amino acids. Looked up from germline, CDR1 is LNHDA and CDR2 is SQIVND (reference sequence). V lost 9 bases to trimming and J lost 4 bases, with 9 bases between them. CDR3 nucleotides: TGTGCCAGCCAAAAATTCTATGGCTACACCTTC. Translating it yields CASQKFYGYTF.

The chain employs TRBV29-1 and TRBJ2-7, with 7 bases lining up with TRBD2. V was pared by 4 bases and J by 3 bases, with 6 bases of the junction left unmatched. Germline loops: CDR1 SQVTM, CDR2 ANQGSEA. This CDR3 has 13 amino acids. CDR3 sequence reads: CSVAAGMNYEQYF. The DNA for the CDR3 is TGCAGCGTTGCAGCGGGGATGAACTACGAGCAGTACTTC.